Shown below are 10 T cell receptor beta chains from a single sample sequenced in a study of cytomegalovirus exposure and HLA in healthy donors. The primer mix had 60 Vbeta and 13 Jbeta primers. The method was immunoSEQ multiplex PCR; TCRdb's version includes in-frame clones alone and lacks a portion of them. The table records under 150,000 clones, 82% of them present only once. The sample consisted of PBMCs. Source of these receptors: a woman under 30 in good health and CMV-seronegative.

The V and J genes are TRBV28 and TRBJ2-1; TRBD2 matches 11 bases. Per the germline V gene, CDR1 is MDHEN and CDR2 is SYDVKM. J was trimmed by 9 bases and V by 6 bases; bases with no gene match: 4. The CDR3 has 13 amino acids. The CDR3 spells CASRLAGAVEQFF. CDR3 nucleotide sequence: TGTGCCAGCAGACTAGCGGGAGCAGTTGAGCAGTTCTTC.

The rearrangement links TRBV11-2 to TRBJ2-2, with 7 bases lining up with TRBD1. V lost 1 base, J lost 0 bases, and 8 bases stayed unmatched. Germline V gives CDR1 SGHAT, CDR2 FQNNGV. The CDR3 contains 18 residues. CDR3 residues: CASSLGGRGWSNTGELFF. In DNA, the CDR3 is TGTGCCAGCAGCTTAGGGGGCAGGGGGTGGTCGAACACCGGGGAGCTGTTTTTT.

V gene TRBV7-6 combines with J gene TRBJ1-5; D call uncertain. This CDR3 contains 15 residues. V dropped 5 bases and J dropped 0 bases, with 11 bases sitting between them. Germline CDR1 SGHVS, CDR2 FNYEAQ. The CDR3, as DNA: TGTGCCAGCAGCCCCCTCGGAGATAGCAATCAGCCCCAGCATTTT. Translating gives CASSPLGDSNQPQHF.

This clone turned up a few times. This chain joins TRBV5-1 and TRBJ1-5; a weak D match, TRBD1 (5 bases). Germline V gene sequence: CDR1 SGHRS, CDR2 YFSETQ. This CDR3 has 14 residues. V lost 2 bases, J lost 5 bases, and 11 bases lay in between. CDR3 in DNA: TGCGCCAGCAGCTTCTCAGGGAGGGATCAGCCCCAGCATTTT. Translated: CASSFSGRDQPQHF.

The rearrangement uses TRBV11-2 and TRBJ2-7; possibly TRBD1 for D (5 bases). Trimming left V 5 bases short and J 2 bases short, with 16 bases between. Germline V gene data show CDR1 as SGHAT and CDR2 as FQNNGV. The CDR3 has 15 amino acids. CDR3 amino acids: CASSPLGAGTYEQYF. The CDR3 region has the DNA TGTGCCAGCAGCCCCTTAGGGGCTGGGACCTACGAGCAGTACTTC.

The gene calls are TRBV6-1 and TRBJ2-7, with D unclear. V lost 1 base, J lost 1 base, and 11 bases lay in between. The CDR3 has 15 residues. CDR1 and CDR2 (germline): MNHNS, SASEGT. The CDR3 bases are TGTGCCAGCAGTGAAGGCTTGGGCACTTCCTACGAGCAGTACTTC. Its protein is CASSEGLGTSYEQYF.

The chain links TRBV7-9 to TRBJ1-1; D is ambiguous. V lost 7 bases to trimming and J lost 5 bases, with 17 bases between them. CDR1 SEHNR and CDR2 FQNEAQ come from the germline V gene (reference sequence). CDR3 length: 14 residues. The CDR3 is CASKVAGFGTEAFF. The CDR3 nucleotides are TGTGCCAGCAAGGTTGCGGGCTTTGGGACTGAAGCTTTCTTT.

This chain links TRBV9 with TRBJ1-1; possibly TRBD1 for D (5 bases). This CDR3 region has 15 residues. The ends were cut back, 3 bases at V and 3 bases at J, with 15 bases in the middle. Germline CDR1 SGDLS, CDR2 YYNGEE. CDR3: CASSAGEGRYTEAFF. The CDR3, as DNA: TGTGCCAGCAGCGCGGGGGAGGGGCGTTACACTGAAGCTTTCTTT.

This clone was seen a few times. The chain combines TRBV5-1 with TRBJ1-1, with 8 bases fitting TRBD1. CDR1 SGHRS and CDR2 YFSETQ come from the germline V gene. The V gene end was trimmed by 3 bases and the J gene end by 1 base; junction bases not matched to a gene: 2. The CDR3 is made up of 14 amino acids. In DNA, the CDR3 is TGCGCCAGCAGCTCAGGGGGCAGGAACACTGAAGCTTTCTTT. Its translation is CASSSGGRNTEAFF.

DNA for the CDR3: TGTGCCAGCAGCTTAGACTTGCTAGCGGGTCGTCAAGAGACCCAGTACTTC. Translating gives CASSLDLLAGRQETQYF. The chain employs TRBV11-2 and TRBJ2-5; 8 bases agree with TRBD2. The length of the CDR3 is 17 residues. Germline loops: CDR1 SGHAT, CDR2 FQNNGV. V trimming: 0 bases; J trimming: 2 bases; junction bases outside the gene matches: 8.